This T cell receptor beta chain comes out of a study of blood T cell repertoires in COVID-19. Study background: Samples taken during acute and convalescent COVID-19 were collected in the United States, Italy and Spain. T cells, B-cell-depleted T cells, or PBMCs provided the cDNA or gDNA that served as material.

Original processing methods: How many nucleated cells were present was estimated from reference gene primer amplification. Repertoires were generated with immunoSEQ multiplex PCR, while TCRdb's copy carries only in-frame clones and drops some. For V, J and clone size, that table is used; D and trimming come from the DNA. The sample gives roughly 67,000 clones, roughly 92% of which show up once; approximately 2.6% is in the top ten. The receptor comes from a man between 65 and 79 years old with active COVID-19. Sequenced: peripheral blood.

This CDR3 reads CASSGLDRGYEETQYF. CDR3 sequence (DNA): TGTGCCAGCAGTGGTTTGGACAGGGGTTACGAAGAGACCCAGTACTTC. V usage is TRBV25-1 and J usage is TRBJ2-5, with 9 positions matching TRBD1. The length of the CDR3 is 16 residues. The junction had 9 bases not matched to a gene; V was cut back by 4 bases and J by 3 bases. Germline loops: CDR1 MGHDK, CDR2 SYGVNS.